This T cell receptor (beta chain) was captured in a study of blood T cell repertoires in COVID-19. Study-level information: Acute and convalescent COVID-19 specimens originated in the United States, Italy and Spain. Sample material is recorded as cDNA or gDNA derived from T cells, B-cell-depleted T cells, or PBMCs.

The germline V gene has CDR1 SSHAT and CDR2 FNYEAQ (reference sequence). The CDR3 covers 17 residues. As to this clone: A read error may account for a junction end that differs from germline.

Original processing methods: By means of reference gene primer amplification, nucleated cell counts were estimated. Libraries were prepared by immunoSEQ multiplex PCR; TCRdb keeps only in-frame clonotypes and omits some of them. V and J calls plus clone size are reproduced from that table; the DNA served to infer D and trimming. The table includes approximately 170,000 clones, around 85% detected once. The TCR originated in a man aged 60-69 years who had recovered from COVID-19. The chain couples TRBV7-7 to TRBJ2-1; 7 bases match TRBD2. Sequenced sample: peripheral blood. The CDR3, as DNA: TGTGCTAGCAGCTTAGGAGGCGTGACGGGGGGCTACAATGAGCAGTTCTTC. Translating gives CASSLGGVTGGYNEQFF.